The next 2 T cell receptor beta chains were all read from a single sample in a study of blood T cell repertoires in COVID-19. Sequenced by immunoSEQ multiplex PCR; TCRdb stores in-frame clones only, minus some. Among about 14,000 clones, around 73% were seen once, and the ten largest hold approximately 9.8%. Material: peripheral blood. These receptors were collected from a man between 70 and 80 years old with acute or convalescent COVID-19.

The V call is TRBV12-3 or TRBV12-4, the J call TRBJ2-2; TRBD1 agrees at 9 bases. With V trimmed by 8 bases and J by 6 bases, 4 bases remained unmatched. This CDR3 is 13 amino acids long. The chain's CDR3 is CASYRGLAGELFF. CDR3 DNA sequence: TGTGCCAGCTACAGGGGGCTGGCCGGGGAGCTGTTTTTT.

The CDR3 bases are TGTGCCAGCAGCTCAGGGGCCGCCGCGAACACCGGGGAGCTGTTTTTT. Translated, it gives CASSSGAAANTGELFF. The chain carries TRBV9 and TRBJ2-2, with D maybe TRBD1 (6 bases). Trimming left V 4 bases short and J 0 bases short, with 13 bases between. The CDR3 loop spans 16 amino acids. Germline CDR1 reads SGDLS; CDR2 reads YYNGEE.